This T cell receptor (beta chain) emerged from a study of vaccination and CD4 T cells after COVID-19. Study overall: Blood was drawn a median 72 days post second dose, range 14 to 241.

As concerns this clonotype: What it binds is unknown.

Trimming shortened V by 5 bases and J by 6 bases, and 14 bases separated the two germline ends. In germline, CDR1 is LNHDA, CDR2 SQIVND (reference sequence). The CDR3 is 14 residues long. The Oncomine TCR Beta short-read assay was applied to DNA of cultured CD4+ T cells. MiXCR, run by TCRdb on the PCR reads, gives a single entry per CDR3 protein. The data hold about 20,000 distinct CDR3 sequences, with around 50% observed a single time. This sample's treatment: roughly 10-day PBMC culture with coronavirus spike peptide pools or control peptides (ViraFEST assay). ViraFEST used peptide pools to expand antigen-specific T cells before TCR sequencing.

The chain combines TRBV19 with TRBJ2-1; D is unclear. The sequenced sample was CD4+ T cells from blood, cultured in vitro. This receptor was obtained from a human donor who had recovered from COVID-19. CDR3 bases: TGTGCCAGTAGTCTGGACGGATCTTTCAATGAGCAGTTCTTC. It is translated as CASSLDGSFNEQFF.